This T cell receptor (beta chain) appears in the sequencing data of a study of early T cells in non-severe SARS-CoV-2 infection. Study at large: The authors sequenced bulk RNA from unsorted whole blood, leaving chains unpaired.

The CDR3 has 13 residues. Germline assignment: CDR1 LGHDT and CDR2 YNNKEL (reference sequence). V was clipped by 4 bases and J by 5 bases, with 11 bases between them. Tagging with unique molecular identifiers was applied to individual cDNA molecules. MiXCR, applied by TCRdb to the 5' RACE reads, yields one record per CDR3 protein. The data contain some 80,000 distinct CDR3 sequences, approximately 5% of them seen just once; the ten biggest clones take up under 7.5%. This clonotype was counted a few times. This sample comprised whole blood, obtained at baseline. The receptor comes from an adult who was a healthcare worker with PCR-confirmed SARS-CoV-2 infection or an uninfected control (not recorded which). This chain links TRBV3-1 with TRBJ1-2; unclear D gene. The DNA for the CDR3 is TGTGCCAGCAGCCGAAGAGCAGTTTATGGCTACACCTTC. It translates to CASSRRAVYGYTF.